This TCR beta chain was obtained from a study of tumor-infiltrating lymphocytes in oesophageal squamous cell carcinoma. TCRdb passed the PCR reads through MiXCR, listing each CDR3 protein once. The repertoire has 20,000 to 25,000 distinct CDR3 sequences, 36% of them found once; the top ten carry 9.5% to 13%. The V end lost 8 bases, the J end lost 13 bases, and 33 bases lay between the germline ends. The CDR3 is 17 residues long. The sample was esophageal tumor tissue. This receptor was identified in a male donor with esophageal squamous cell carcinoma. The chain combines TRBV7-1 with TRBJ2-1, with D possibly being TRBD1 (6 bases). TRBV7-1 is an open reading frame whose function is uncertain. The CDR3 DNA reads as TGTGCCAGCGCTGGAGCCCGGACAGAAAAACCTGGGAGACGACAGTTCTTC. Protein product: CASAGARTEKPGRRQFF.